This is a list of T cell receptor beta chains from one sample in a study of OX40 agonist ivuxolimab in advanced cancers. Some clones are missing from TCRdb's copy, which holds only in-frame ones; the method was immunoSEQ multiplex PCR. The table records roughly 76,000 clones, 88% of them present only once. The sample consisted of CD4+ or CD8+ T cells sorted from blood, taken in a trial of the OX40 agonist ivuxolimab. These receptors originate from an adult with an advanced solid tumor such as melanoma, head and neck, liver or kidney cancer. CDR3s include the opening cysteine and the closing phenylalanine or tryptophan. A D gene is named only where the DNA matches it firmly. Where a row states a size, it is once, few, many or the class of an expanded clone; other rows omit it.

J gene,V gene,clone size,D gene,CDR3 DNA,CDR3 protein
TRBJ1-2,TRBV10-3,.,TRBD1,TGTGCCATCAGTGAGTCGGGGACAGGGAATGGCTACACCTTC,CAISESGTGNGYTF
TRBJ1-5,TRBV10-3,.,TRBD1,TGTGCCATCAGTGAGCCGACAAGGGGACAGGACGGTACCAATCAGCCCCAGCATTTT,CAISEPTRGQDGTNQPQHF
TRBJ2-3,TRBV5-1,.,.,TGCGCCAGCAGCTTGGGGGCGGGACCTTCGTCAGATACGCAGTATTTT,CASSLGAGPSSDTQYF
TRBJ1-1,TRBV2,.,.,TGTGCCAGCAGCGGGGACGTTGAAGCTTTCTTT,CASSGDVEAFF
TRBJ1-2,TRBV15,.,.,TGTGCCACCAGCCTTACCCGGGGGGAGAGATATGGCTACACCTTC,CATSLTRGERYGYTF
TRBJ2-1,TRBV9,.,.,TGTGCCAGCAGCGTAGAAATCGGGGCGTACAATGAGCAGTTCTTC,CASSVEIGAYNEQFF
TRBJ2-7,TRBV28,.,TRBD2,TGTGCCAGCAGTTCGGGGACTAGCGGGGATTCCTACGAGCAGTACTTC,CASSSGTSGDSYEQYF
TRBJ2-3,TRBV18,.,TRBD1,TGTGCCAGCTCACCCTACAGGGGCTATGTGGGAGATACGCAGTATTTT,CASSPYRGYVGDTQYF
TRBJ2-3,TRBV7-3,many,TRBD2,TGTGCCAGCAGCTTAGGCCTAGCGGGCACAGATACGCAGTATTTT,CASSLGLAGTDTQYF
TRBJ1-2,TRBV6-5,.,TRBD1,TGTGCCAGCAGTGTGACAGGGGGAAGCTATGGCTACACCTTC,CASSVTGGSYGYTF
TRBJ2-5,TRBV10-3,.,TRBD2,TGTGCCATCAGTGCGGGCGGGAGGGGCGAAGAGACCCAGTACTTC,CAISAGGRGEETQYF
TRBJ1-1,TRBV2,.,TRBD1,TGTGCCAGCAGCGGACAGGGGAGGGCTGAAGCTTTCTTT,CASSGQGRAEAFF
TRBJ2-2,TRBV18,.,TRBD1,TGTGCCAGTGCCCCCGGGACAGGGACGACCGGGGAGCTGTTTTTT,CASAPGTGTTGELFF
TRBJ1-1,TRBV5-4,.,.,TGTGCCAGCAGCTTCGGGGATCGGTACACTGAAGCTTTCTTT,CASSFGDRYTEAFF
TRBJ2-1,TRBV6-6,.,.,TGTGCCAGCAAGGGGGGGACCATCTACAATGAGCAGTTCTTC,CASKGGTIYNEQFF
TRBJ1-1,TRBV2,.,.,TGTGCCAGGTTTGGACAGCCGAACACTGAAGCTTTCTTT,CARFGQPNTEAFF
TRBJ2-5,TRBV14,.,.,TGTGCCAGCAGCCAGTCCATCGAGACCCAGTACTTC,CASSQSIETQYF
TRBJ2-2,TRBV27,.,TRBD2,TGTGCCAGCAGTTCCCCCGGGACTAGCGGGAGACCTGGGGAGCTGTTTTTT,CASSSPGTSGRPGELFF
TRBJ2-1,TRBV19,.,TRBD1,TGTGCCAGTAGTACGACAGGGCCTGAGCAGTTCTTC,CASSTTGPEQFF
TRBJ1-1,TRBV7-2,.,.,TGTGCCAGCAGCTTATGGTGGGACGGTGAAGCTTTCTTT,CASSLWWDGEAFF
TRBJ2-1,TRBV18,.,TRBD2,TGTGCCAGCTCACCGGAAAGGGGGAGCGGGAGGAACTTCTTC,CASSPERGSGRNFF
TRBJ1-1,TRBV5-4,.,TRBD1,TGTGCCAGCAGCGCCAGGACAGGGTTTAATGAAGCTTTCTTT,CASSARTGFNEAFF
TRBJ1-1,TRBV5-5,.,.,TGTGCCAGCAGCTTGGCCGTGGGGGTTGGCGGGAACACTGAAGCTTTCTTT,CASSLAVGVGGNTEAFF
TRBJ1-3,TRBV19,few,.,TGTGCCACCTCCCGCCCCTCGGCAGGTTGGTTGGTGGGAAACACCATATATTTT,CATSRPSAGWLVGNTIYF
TRBJ1-1,TRBV11-2,.,TRBD1,TGTGCCAGCAGCTTCCGACAGGGCACTGAAGCTTTCTTT,CASSFRQGTEAFF
TRBJ1-4,TRBV2,.,.,TGTGCCAGCAGTGCCGGACTAGCGGATGAAAAACTGTTTTTT,CASSAGLADEKLFF
TRBJ2-2,TRBV11-2,.,TRBD1,TGTGCCAGCAGTCATAGACAGGGGGCCGGGGAGCTGTTTTTT,CASSHRQGAGELFF
TRBJ1-5,TRBV6-1,.,TRBD1,TGTGCCAGCAGGGGACAGGTGGATCAGCCCCAGCATTTT,CASRGQVDQPQHF
TRBJ1-4,TRBV2,.,.,TGTGCCAGCAGCCAGGAGGTCGGAAATGAAAAACTGTTTTTT,CASSQEVGNEKLFF
TRBJ2-5,TRBV6-6,.,.,TGTGCCAGCAGCCCCGCGCCGGAGACCCAGTACTTC,CASSPAPETQYF
TRBJ1-3,TRBV21-1,.,.,TGTGCCAGCAGCAGAAGGGGGGGGACGGAGAGCTCTGGAAACACCATATATTTT,CASSRRGGTESSGNTIYF
TRBJ1-2,TRBV6-6,.,.,TGTGCCAGCAGTTACCAGGGACGTCCGCTGGCTTATGGCTACACCTTC,CASSYQGRPLAYGYTF
TRBJ2-5,TRBV7-6,.,.,TGTGCCAGCAAAGTACAGGGTGGGGAGACCCAGTACTTC,CASKVQGGETQYF
TRBJ2-7,TRBV6-5,.,.,TGTGCCAGCAGTTTGAAGAGAGGCGAATCCTACGAGCAGTACTTC,CASSLKRGESYEQYF
TRBJ2-3,TRBV2,.,.,TGTGCCAGCAGGGTCCGGGCCCCGGGACCACTGAAAGATACGCAGTATTTT,CASRVRAPGPLKDTQYF
TRBJ1-1,TRBV5-1,.,.,TGCGCCAGCAGCTTGGAAGTGGGGGCAACTGAAGCTTTCTTT,CASSLEVGATEAFF
TRBJ2-3,TRBV20-1,.,.,TGCAGTGCTAGAGTCGCGGATACGCAGTATTTT,CSARVADTQYF
TRBJ2-1,TRBV28,.,TRBD2,TGTGCCAGCAGTCCCTTAAAGACTAGCGGGAGGGTCAATGAGCAGTTCTTC,CASSPLKTSGRVNEQFF
TRBJ1-2,TRBV5-5,.,TRBD1,TGTGCCAGCAGTCCCCGTCCCGGGACAGACTATGGCTACACCTTC,CASSPRPGTDYGYTF
TRBJ2-1,TRBV9,once,.,TGTGCCAGCAGCACCTGGACTATGGGTGAGCAGTTCTTC,CASSTWTMGEQFF
TRBJ2-5,TRBV20-1,.,.,TGCAGTGCTGGGGACGCGGAAGAGCAGTACTTC,CSAGDAEEQYF